In its sample, the clone carrying this TCR beta chain was seen many times. Its antigen is unknown. The data were obtained in a study of Graves' ophthalmopathy and Graves' hyperthyroidism. Notes on the study in general: Among thyroid clonotypes expanded above 0.001 frequency, most also appeared in blood.

Investigators amplified TCR beta CDR3 regions from RNA transcripts. Amplification began with first-round RT-PCR using HTBI primers, then second-round multiplex PCR was performed. TCRdb reanalysed the multiplex PCR reads using MiXCR and keeps one entry per CDR3 protein. The table lists around 1,000,000 distinct CDR3 sequences, approximately 35% of them singletons, with around 10% in the top ten. Germline V gene sequence: CDR1 SQVTM, CDR2 ANQGSEA. Trimming cost V 6 bases and J 7 bases, with 12 bases left between them. The CDR3 is made up of 11 amino acids. New diagnoses, under 2 months' duration, and ages 18 to 65 characterized the hyperthyroidism patients. Pregnant or lactating patients and those with other autoimmune diseases or uncontrolled infections were excluded. Establishment of the diagnosis relied upon clinical symptoms, serum thyroxine, TRAb, thyroid ultrasound and orbital computed tomography.

The rearrangement links TRBV29-1 to TRBJ1-2; possible D gene TRBD1, 5 bases. Sequences were obtained from peripheral blood or thyroid tissue (not recorded which). This clonotype originated in an adult man with Graves' hyperthyroidism. CDR3 amino acids: CSVEAGSGYTF. CDR3 sequence (DNA): TGCAGCGTCGAGGCAGGGTCTGGCTACACCTTC.